The 12 T cell receptor beta chains in this list originate from one sample, sequenced in a study of T cell clones after liver transplantation. This table comes from immunoSEQ multiplex PCR, and its TCRdb copy is limited to in-frame clones, with some not included. Among about 72,000 clones, more than 75% were seen once, and the ten largest hold about 2.5%. The material sequenced was CD4+ T cells from blood, taken before liver transplant. These receptors came from a human donor who received a liver transplant.

The chain uses TRBV6-6 and TRBJ1-4; 8 nucleotides align to TRBD1. Trimming took 5 bases from V and 5 from J; bases not matched to a gene: 7. The CDR3 extends over 15 amino acids. Germline V gene sequence: CDR1 MNHNY, CDR2 SVGAGI (reference sequence). CDR3 bases: TGTGCCAGCAGTCAGGACAGGGCGAGGAATGAAAAACTGTTTTTT. Translating gives CASSQDRARNEKLFF.

This clone was counted a few times. The gene calls are TRBV28 and TRBJ1-2; TRBD1 matches at 7 bases. There are 17 residues in the CDR3. Germline trimming cut 7 bases from V and 1 base from J; bases unmatched to any gene: 15. Germline-derived CDR1 and CDR2 are MDHEN and SYDVKM. The CDR3 sequence is CASTTQGGDNYNYGYTF. CDR3 nucleotides: TGTGCCAGCACCACCCAAGGGGGCGATAACTATAACTATGGCTACACCTTC.

This chain connects TRBV18 to TRBJ2-5; 8 nucleotides line up with TRBD2. Germline CDR1 is KGHSH and CDR2 is LQKENI. This CDR3 spans 14 amino acids. Trimming at V came to 4 bases and at J to 4 bases, leaving 5 bases not matched to a gene. CDR3 amino acids: CASSQASGLETQYF. The CDR3 nucleotides are TGTGCCAGCTCACAGGCTAGCGGGTTAGAGACCCAGTACTTC.

This clone occurred a few times. V is TRBV7-8 and J is TRBJ2-1, with 11 bases lining up with TRBD2. There are 18 residues in the CDR3. CDR1 and CDR2 from the germline V gene are SGHVS and FQNEAQ. After removal of 5 bases from V and 6 bases from J, the junction contained 15 bases not matched to a gene. CDR3 sequence: CASSLREVAGGFINEQFF. The CDR3 DNA reads as TGTGCCAGCAGCCTTAGGGAGGTAGCGGGAGGGTTCATCAATGAGCAGTTCTTC. Full variable domain (missing parts from reference TRBV7-8 and TRBJ2-1): GAGVSQSPRYKVAKRGQDVALRCDPISGHVSLFWYQQALGQGPEFLTYFQNEAQLDKSGLPSDRFFAERPEGSVSTLKIQRTQQEDSAVYLCASSLREVAGGFINEQFFGPGTRLTVL.

The V gene is TRBV7-2, the J gene TRBJ1-3; D ambiguous. Germline loops: CDR1 SGHTA, CDR2 FQGNSA. There are 14 residues in the CDR3. Trimming removed 1 base at V and 0 bases at J, with 4 bases between. CDR3 DNA sequence: TGTGCCAGCAGCTTAGAGGACTCTGGAAACACCATATATTTT. It codes for CASSLEDSGNTIYF. The variable domain in full, completed from reference TRBV7-2 and TRBJ1-3, reads GAGVSQSPSNKVTEKGKDVELRCDPISGHTALYWYRQSLGQGLEFLIYFQGNSAPDKSGLPSDRFSAERTGGSVSTLTIQRTQQEDSAVYLCASSLEDSGNTIYFGEGSWLTVV.

This clone was seen only once. This chain uses TRBV23-1 with TRBJ1-4; D might be TRBD1 (5 bases). TRBV23-1 is reported as an ORF; its role is uncertain. With 4 bases removed from V and 3 bases from J, the gap between germline ends came to 9 bases. This CDR3 is 14 amino acids long. CDR3 bases: TGCGCCAGCAGTCTAGAGGGGCCTAATGAAAAACTGTTTTTT. It specifies CASSLEGPNEKLFF.

The rearrangement joins TRBV6-1 to TRBJ2-4; D may be TRBD1 (6 bases). The germline CDR1 and CDR2 sequences are MNHNS and SASEGT. V gave up 0 bases and J gave up 2 bases, with 17 bases separating them. This CDR3 has 18 residues. The CDR3 here is CASSEAFPRTGSKNIQYF. Here the CDR3 DNA reads TGTGCCAGCAGTGAAGCGTTCCCTCGTACAGGGTCCAAAAACATTCAGTACTTC.

V and J are TRBV27 and TRBJ2-2; the D gene is possibly TRBD1 (5 bases). Germline V gene lookup returns CDR1 MNHEY and CDR2 SMNVEV (reference sequence). The V and J ends lost 4 bases and 1 base respectively, with 7 bases between them. The CDR3 runs to 14 residues. The CDR3 protein is CASSYGQNTGELFF. The CDR3 DNA sequence: TGTGCCAGCAGTTACGGACAGAACACCGGGGAGCTGTTTTTT.

The V call is TRBV6-6, the J call TRBJ1-5, with a weak D call TRBD1 (6 bases). V was clipped by 6 bases and J by 2 bases, with 14 bases between them. The CDR3 runs 15 residues. The germline CDR1 and CDR2 sequences are MNHNY and SVGAGI (reference sequence). The CDR3 DNA is TGTGCCAGCAGCCCCGGACAGTTTGGCAATCAGCCCCAGCATTTT. Translating it yields CASSPGQFGNQPQHF.

The sample holds one count of this clone. The chain combines TRBV29-1 with TRBJ2-5; 10 bases fit TRBD2. Unmatched junction bases numbered 13, after V lost 5 bases and J lost 4 bases. Germline CDR1 and CDR2: SQVTM and ANQGSEA. The CDR3 sequence is 16 residues long. The CDR3 here is CSVYYLSGRGVETQYF. CDR3 coding DNA: TGCAGCGTTTACTACCTCAGCGGGAGGGGCGTAGAGACCCAGTACTTC.

The CDR3 region is CASSPFGNEQFF. Written as DNA, the CDR3 is TGTGCCAGCTCACCATTTGGGAATGAGCAGTTCTTC. The chain joins TRBV18 to TRBJ2-1; D unclear. The germline gives CDR1 KGHSH, CDR2 LQKENI. The CDR3 consists of 12 residues. Between the trimmed V and J ends, which lost 2 bases and 7 bases, there was a span of 6 bases. The variable domain in full, completed from reference TRBV18 and TRBJ2-1, reads NAGVMQNPRHLVRRRGQEARLRCSPMKGHSHVYWYRQLPEEGLKFMVYLQKENIIDESGMPKERFSAEFPKEGPSILRIQQVVRGDSAAYFCASSPFGNEQFFGPGTRLTVL.

J is TRBJ2-3 and V is TRBV30; D possibly uses TRBD1 or TRBD2 (6 bases each). Deletions cut 5 bases from V and 2 bases from J, with 14 bases between. Germline CDR1 and CDR2: GTSNPN and SVGIG (reference sequence). This CDR3 contains 14 residues. CDR3 DNA: TGTGCCTGGGAGGGGGGACTTCCCACAGATACGCAGTATTTT. Translation: CAWEGGLPTDTQYF.